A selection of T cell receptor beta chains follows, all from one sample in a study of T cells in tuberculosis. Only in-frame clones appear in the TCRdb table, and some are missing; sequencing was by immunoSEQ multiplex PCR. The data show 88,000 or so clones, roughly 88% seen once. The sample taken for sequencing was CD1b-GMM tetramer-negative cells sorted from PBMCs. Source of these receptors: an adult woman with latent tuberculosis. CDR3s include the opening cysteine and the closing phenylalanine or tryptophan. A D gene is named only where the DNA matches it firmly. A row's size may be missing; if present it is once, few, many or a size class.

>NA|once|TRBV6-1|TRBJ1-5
TGTGCCAGCAGTGGGACAAGCAATCAGCCCCAGCATTTT
CASSGTSNQPQHF
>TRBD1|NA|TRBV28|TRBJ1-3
TGTGCCAGCAGTTCAGAGGACAGGGGTTTAGGAAACACCATATATTTT
CASSSEDRGLGNTIYF
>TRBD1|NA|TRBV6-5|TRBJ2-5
TGTGCCAGCAGTGAAGGAAGGGGGCTAGAGACCCAGTACTTC
CASSEGRGLETQYF
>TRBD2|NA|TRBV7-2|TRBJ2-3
TGTGCCAGCAGCTTAGCTTCTAGCGGGGGGGCTACAGATACGCAGTATTTT
CASSLASSGGATDTQYF
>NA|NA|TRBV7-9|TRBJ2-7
TGTGCCAGCAGCCCCGGGCGGGCCTACGAGCAGTACTTC
CASSPGRAYEQYF
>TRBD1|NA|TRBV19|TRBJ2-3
TGTGCCAGTAGTATAGGGTGGGACAGGGTAACAGATACGCAGTATTTT
CASSIGWDRVTDTQYF
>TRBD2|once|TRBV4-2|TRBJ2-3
TGTGCCAGCAGCCCCCCTAGCGGGGATACAGATACGCAGTATTTT
CASSPPSGDTDTQYF
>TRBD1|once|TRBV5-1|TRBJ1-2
TGCGCCAGCACGGCCAGGGGGCATAACTATGGCTACACCTTC
CASTARGHNYGYTF
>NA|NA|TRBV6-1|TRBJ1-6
TGTGCCAGCAGTCAGTCCAACGCACCCCTCCACTTT
CASSQSNAPLHF
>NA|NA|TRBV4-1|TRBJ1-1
TGCGCCAGCAGCCAAGCAGGGGTTAAGACTGAAGCTTTCTTT
CASSQAGVKTEAFF
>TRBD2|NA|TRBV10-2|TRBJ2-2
TGCGCCAGCAGTGAGTGGGGACTAGCGAGAACCGGGGAGCTGTTTTTT
CASSEWGLARTGELFF
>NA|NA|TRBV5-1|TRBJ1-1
TGCGCCAGCAGCTTGGCCGAGAGGATTGGCGCTGAAGCTTTCTTT
CASSLAERIGAEAFF
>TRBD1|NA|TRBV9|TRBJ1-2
TGTGCCAGCAGCGTTGGCCGGGACAGGGGGCGTACCTATGGCTACACCTTC
CASSVGRDRGRTYGYTF
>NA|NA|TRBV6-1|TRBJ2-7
TGTGCCAGCAAGACCGCACAGGGAGATTACGAGCAGTACTTC
CASKTAQGDYEQYF
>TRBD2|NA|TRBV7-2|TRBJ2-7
TGTGCCAGCAGCTCTTCCGGGACTAGCGGGACCTACGAGCAGTACTTC
CASSSSGTSGTYEQYF
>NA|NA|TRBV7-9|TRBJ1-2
TGTGCCAGCAGCTTAGGGGGAGCTGAGTATGGCTACACCTTC
CASSLGGAEYGYTF
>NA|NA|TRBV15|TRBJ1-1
TGTGCCACCGCCCAGGCCCGCATGAACACTGAAGCTTTCTTT
CATAQARMNTEAFF
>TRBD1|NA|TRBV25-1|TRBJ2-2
TGTGCCAGCAGTGCCGAGACAGGGCCGACCGGGGAGCTGTTTTTT
CASSAETGPTGELFF
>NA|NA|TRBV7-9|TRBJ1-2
TGTGCCAGCAGCTCCGATACAGGGCTCCTCTATGGCTACACCTTC
CASSSDTGLLYGYTF
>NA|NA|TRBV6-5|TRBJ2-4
TGTGCCAGCAGTCCCTCCAAGGGGTCAAACATTCAGTACTTC
CASSPSKGSNIQYF
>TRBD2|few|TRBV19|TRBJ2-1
TGTGCCAGTAGTTTCGGGGGGGACAATGAGCAGTTCTTC
CASSFGGDNEQFF
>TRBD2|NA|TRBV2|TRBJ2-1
TGTGCCAGCAGTGAACGGCTAGCGGGGGGGCTGGCCTACAATGAGCAGTTCTTC
CASSERLAGGLAYNEQFF
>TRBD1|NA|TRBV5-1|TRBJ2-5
TGCGCCAGCAGCCTCCAGCGGACAGGGGGCAAAGAGACCCAGTACTTC
CASSLQRTGGKETQYF
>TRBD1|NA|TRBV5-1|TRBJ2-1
TGCGCCAGCCGGACAGGGTTTCCCAATGAGCAGTTCTTC
CASRTGFPNEQFF
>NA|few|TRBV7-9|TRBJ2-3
TGTGCCAGCAGCGTGGGGAGTGATACGCAGTATTTT
CASSVGSDTQYF
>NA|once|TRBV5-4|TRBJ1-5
TGTGCCAGCAGCTTGGACCCACAGGCCCCTCAGCCCCAGCATTTT
CASSLDPQAPQPQHF
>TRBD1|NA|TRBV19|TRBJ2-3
TGTGCCAGTACCCGGACAGGCCCGCAGAGCACAGATACGCAGTATTTT
CASTRTGPQSTDTQYF
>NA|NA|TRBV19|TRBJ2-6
TGTGCCAGTAGTATGATCCGGGACAAGGGCTCCCTCTCTGGGGCCAACGTCCTGACTTTC
CASSMIRDKGSLSGANVLTF
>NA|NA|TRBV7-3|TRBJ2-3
TGTGCCAGCAGCCCCCGGGAGAATATGGCCACAGATACGCAGTATTTT
CASSPRENMATDTQYF
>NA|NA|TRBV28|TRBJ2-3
TGTGCCAGCAGTTTAGGAACTAGCTCACTCCCAGATACGCAGTATTTT
CASSLGTSSLPDTQYF
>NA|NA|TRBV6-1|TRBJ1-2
TGTGCCAGCAGTGAAGCGCGCCGAGTTGGCTACACCTTC
CASSEARRVGYTF
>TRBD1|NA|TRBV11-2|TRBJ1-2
TGTGCCAGCAGCTTAGATCGGGACAGGGTCGGCTATGGCTACACCTTC
CASSLDRDRVGYGYTF
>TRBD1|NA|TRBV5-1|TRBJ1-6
TGCGCCAGCAGCGAGTCCGCGGGACAGGTTAATTCACCCCTCCACTTT
CASSESAGQVNSPLHF
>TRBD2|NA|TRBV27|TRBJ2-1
TGTGCCAGCAGTCACCCGGGACTAGCGGGGAGGGGTGAGCAGTTCTTC
CASSHPGLAGRGEQFF
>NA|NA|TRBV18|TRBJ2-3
TGTGCCAGCTCCAGACTGGCTTCAGATACGCAGTATTTT
CASSRLASDTQYF
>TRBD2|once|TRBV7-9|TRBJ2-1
TGTGCCAGCAGCGTCGGACTAGGCCCCTACGATGAGCAGTTCTTC
CASSVGLGPYDEQFF
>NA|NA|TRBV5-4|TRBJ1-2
TGTGCCAGCAGCTTGGCCACTCCAGGTGGAAACTATGGCTACACCTTC
CASSLATPGGNYGYTF
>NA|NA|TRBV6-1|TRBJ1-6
TGTGCCAGCAGTGTCCGGAGCTCCTATAATTCACCCCTCCACTTT
CASSVRSSYNSPLHF
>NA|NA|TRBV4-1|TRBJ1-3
TGCGCCAGCAGCTATCGGGAGGTCTCTGGAAACACCATATATTTT
CASSYREVSGNTIYF
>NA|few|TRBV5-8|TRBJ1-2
TGTGCCAGCAGCTTGTTAGCAGGGTATGGCTACACCTTC
CASSLLAGYGYTF
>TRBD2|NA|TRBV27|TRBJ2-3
TGTGCCAGCAGTATCCGTGTTTTTAGCGGGGCGAGCACAGATACGCAGTATTTT
CASSIRVFSGASTDTQYF
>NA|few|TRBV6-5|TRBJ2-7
TGTGCCAGCAGTGAGCGCCCTGAGGTCTACGAGCAGTACTTC
CASSERPEVYEQYF